The entry that follows covers one T cell receptor beta chain sequence. Its cognate antigen is unknown. This sample was included in a study of CD8+CD57+ T cells in acquired aplastic anemia. Study as a whole: Sorted CD4+ and CD8+ cells gave an average of around 3.3 ug of DNA.

Study conclusions and caveats: Significance was not reached for CD8+ Simpson's diversity between patients and controls. Researchers report that around 30 CD8+ CDR3 sequences appeared in both patients and controls.

The use of genomic DNA as template underpinned the TCR beta VDJ and CDR3 profiling. TCRdb re-derived calls from the reads in MiXCR, one entry per CDR3 protein. The top ten clones hold roughly 8% of a sample with approximately 270,000 distinct CDR3 sequences, 45% to 65% of them seen once. Germline-derived CDR1 and CDR2 are SQVTM and ANQGSEA. This CDR3 spans 14 amino acids. The V gene lost 4 bases and the J gene lost 2 bases, with 14 bases spanning the gap. The TCR sequence derives from a human donor with severe aplastic anemia or a healthy control (not recorded which). J is TRBJ1-1 and V is TRBV29-1; D gene ambiguous. The sequenced sample was sorted CD4+, CD8+, or CD8+CD57+ T cells (not recorded which) from PBMCs. DNA for the CDR3: TGCAGCGTTGGCCACGGACTCTCAAACACTGAAGCTTTCTTT. Translated: CSVGHGLSNTEAFF.